These 20 T cell receptor beta chains were all obtained from the same sample, sequenced in a study of T cell repertoires in cytomegalovirus infection. One entry per CDR3 protein results from TCRdb running MiXCR on the reads. Here the sample spans around 570,000 distinct CDR3 sequences, 40% being singletons. No antigen has been identified for these receptors. The sequencing here drew on cultured PBMCs, taken from culture after CMV antigen stimulation. The receptors shown here come from a human donor in good health (CMV status not recorded). Some clones in this sample may be carry-over from other donors' samples.

The chain recombines TRBV7-8 with TRBJ2-7, with TRBD2 identical over 11 bases. The CDR3 loop spans 14 amino acids. Germline values: CDR1 SGHVS, CDR2 FQNEAQ. J was trimmed by 6 bases and V by 6 bases; bases with no gene match: 7. CDR3 DNA: TGTGCCAGCAGGGGGACTAGCGGTCCGGGCGAGCAGTACTTC. Protein sequence: CASRGTSGPGEQYF.

The chain uses TRBV6-2 or TRBV6-3 and TRBJ1-1; 10 bases match TRBD1. CDR3 length equals 14 residues. Looked up from germline, CDR1 is MNHEY and CDR2 is SVGEGT. Trimming at V came to 2 bases and at J to 5 bases, leaving 2 bases not matched to a gene. CDR3 amino acids: CASSYGQGVTEAFF. CDR3 nucleotides: TGTGCCAGCAGTTACGGACAGGGGGTAACTGAAGCTTTCTTT.

This clonotype was seen many times. This sequence joins TRBV7-2 and TRBJ2-3, with D unresolved. V lost 3 bases, J lost 0 bases, and 10 bases lay in between. Germline loops: CDR1 SGHTA, CDR2 FQGNSA. This CDR3 has 15 amino acids. The CDR3 protein is CASSLVITSTDTQYF. The DNA for the CDR3 is TGTGCCAGCAGCTTGGTTATAACTAGCACAGATACGCAGTATTTT. The variable domain in full, with the rest retrieved from reference TRBV7-2 and TRBJ2-3, is GAGVSQSPSNKVTEKGKDVELRCDPISGHTALYWYRQSLGQGLEFLIYFQGNSAPDKSGLPSDRFSAERTGGSVSTLTIQRTQQEDSAVYLCASSLVITSTDTQYFGPGTRLTVL.

CDR3 sequence reads: CASSPPSGGAADTQYF. The CDR3 DNA sequence: TGTGCCAGCAGCCCCCCTAGCGGGGGGGCAGCCGATACGCAGTATTTT. The chain uses TRBV7-4 and TRBJ2-3; 12 bases are shared with TRBD2. J was trimmed by 6 bases and V by 5 bases; bases with no gene match: 9. From germline, CDR1 is SGHVT and CDR2 SQSDAQ. The CDR3 runs to 16 residues.

The DNA for the CDR3 is TGTGCCAGCAGCCACGCGTCGGGAATGGCTGGAAACACCATATATTTT. Protein sequence: CASSHASGMAGNTIYF. V gene TRBV4-2 combines with J gene TRBJ1-3, with D unresolved. The CDR3 runs to 16 residues. Trimming took off 3 bases at V and 2 bases at J, with 14 bases between the two ends. Germline V CDR1 and CDR2: LGHNA, YNFKEQ.

The CDR3 nucleotides are TGTGCCAGCAGTTACGGGGGAGGGAACACCGGGGAGCTGTTTTTT. As protein: CASSYGGGNTGELFF. This chain links TRBV6-5 with TRBJ2-2; TRBD2 is a possible D gene (6 bases). V lost 2 bases and J 1 base, leaving 8 bases between the germline ends. Germline V lookup: CDR1 MNHEY, CDR2 SVGAGI. This CDR3 has 15 residues.

This clonotype has more than one count but fewer than ten. This chain connects TRBV27 to TRBJ2-1; 10 nucleotides align to TRBD1. The CDR3 is made up of 12 amino acids. CDR1 is MNHEY and CDR2 is SMNVEV in the germline V gene (reference sequence). Trimming removed 8 bases from V and 14 bases from J; junction bases left unmatched: 9. The CDR3 is CASGYAGTGEFF. The CDR3 coding sequence is TGTGCCAGCGGGTACGCCGGGACAGGGGAGTTCTTC.

This clonotype occurred many times. The chain employs TRBV7-2 and TRBJ2-5; D is perhaps TRBD1 or TRBD2 (6 bases each). The CDR3 sequence is 13 residues long. The germline V gene encodes CDR1 SGHTA and CDR2 FQGNSA. Trimming took off 5 bases at V and 4 bases at J, with 11 bases between the two ends. This CDR3 is CASSPGGGETQYF. Written as DNA, the CDR3 is TGTGCCAGCAGCCCAGGAGGGGGAGAGACCCAGTACTTC.

The V call is TRBV28, the J call TRBJ2-5; 10 bases align to TRBD1. CDR3 length equals 14 residues. The J segment lost 7 bases and the V segment lost 6 bases, leaving 8 bases of the junction unmatched. Germline V gene data show CDR1 as MDHEN and CDR2 as SYDVKM. In DNA form, the CDR3 reads TGTGCCAGCAGGCAGACAGGGGGCGCCGGGACCCAGTACTTC. Amino acid sequence: CASRQTGGAGTQYF.

The rearrangement uses TRBV5-1 and TRBJ2-5; D might be TRBD1 (6 bases). Germline values: CDR1 SGHRS, CDR2 YFSETQ. The length of the CDR3 is 15 residues. The V end lost 7 bases, the J end lost 5 bases, and 21 bases lay between the germline ends. CDR3 region: CASFLSGTPAETQYF. CDR3 DNA sequence: TGCGCCAGCTTCCTATCCGGGACACCAGCGGAGACCCAGTACTTC.

This clonotype was recorded a few times. The chain recombines TRBV28 with TRBJ2-7; D perhaps matches TRBD2 (7 bases). The germline CDR1 and CDR2 sequences are MDHEN and SYDVKM. V was shortened by 4 bases and J by 3 bases, with 19 bases between the two germline ends. This CDR3 spans 16 amino acids. Written as DNA, the CDR3 is TGTGCCAGCAGTTCCGAGTTGGGGGGGGGCCACTACGAGCAGTACTTC. This encodes CASSSELGGGHYEQYF.

This clonotype was detected a few times. The chain employs TRBV7-8 and TRBJ1-4; D is undetermined. There are 16 residues in the CDR3. Per germline, CDR1 SGHVS and CDR2 FQNEAQ. V lost 2 bases and J 0 bases, leaving 10 bases between the germline ends. CDR3 bases: TGTGCCAGCAGCTTACGGAGGGCTGCAACTAATGAAAAACTGTTTTTT. Amino acid sequence: CASSLRRAATNEKLFF. The full variable domain, in which reference TRBV7-8 and TRBJ1-4 provide the parts outside the CDR3, is GAGVSQSPRYKVAKRGQDVALRCDPISGHVSLFWYQQALGQGPEFLTYFQNEAQLDKSGLPSDRFFAERPEGSVSTLKIQRTQQEDSAVYLCASSLRRAATNEKLFFGSGTQLSVL.

In this sample, this clonotype turned up many times. One end of the junction fails to match germline, which may point to a read error. The chain is built from TRBV7-2 and TRBJ2-3, with D uncertain. This CDR3 spans 15 amino acids. Germline values: CDR1 SGHTA, CDR2 FQGNSA. The CDR3 is CASSVAGQTTDTQYF. CDR3 sequence (DNA): TGTGCCAGCAGCGTAGCCGGTCAGACCACAGATACGCAGTATTTT.

CDR3 nucleotide sequence: TGTGCCAGCAGCTTAATGAGTTACAATGAGCAGTTCTTC. This translates into CASSLMSYNEQFF. The genes are TRBV7-6 and TRBJ2-1; no clear D gene. The CDR3 loop spans 13 amino acids. Germline CDR1 is SGHVS and CDR2 is FNYEAQ. Trimming stripped 2 bases from V and 4 bases from J, with 6 bases between.

The J gene is TRBJ1-2, the V gene TRBV6-8; D not resolved. CDR3 length: 13 amino acids. Between the trimmed V and J ends, which lost 5 bases and 4 bases, there was a span of 11 bases. Germline-derived CDR1 and CDR2 are MNHGY and SAAAGT. CDR3 sequence reads: CASSTLAFYGYTF. The CDR3 nucleotides read TGTGCCAGCAGTACCCTGGCTTTCTATGGCTACACCTTC.

This CDR3 is CASSLLGAGQETQYF. The CDR3 DNA reads as TGCGCCAGCAGCCTGCTGGGGGCAGGCCAAGAGACCCAGTACTTC. The J gene is TRBJ2-5, the V gene TRBV5-1; tentatively, D is TRBD1 (6 bases). This CDR3 contains 15 residues. Germline CDR1 and CDR2: SGHRS and YFSETQ. V was pared by 4 bases and J by 1 base, with 14 bases between.

This chain uses TRBV2 with TRBJ1-2; 9 bases agree with TRBD1. The V segment lost 6 bases and the J segment 5 bases; nucleotides outside the gene matches: 10. The V gene's germline CDR1 is SNHLY and CDR2 FYNNEI. The CDR3 loop spans 15 amino acids. The DNA of the CDR3 is TGTGCCAGCAGAGCTAACAGGGACAGGGCGTATGGCTACACCTTC. The encoded protein is CASRANRDRAYGYTF.

This clonotype was seen a few times. The V call is TRBV7-2, the J call TRBJ2-7, with unresolved D. V lost 7 bases to trimming and J lost 5 bases, with 21 bases between them. Germline V gene lookup returns CDR1 SGHTA and CDR2 FQGNSA. The CDR3 extends over 15 amino acids. CDR3 in DNA: TGTGCCAGCACCACCTTAGGACCAGCAAAGCACGAGCAGTACTTC. Translation: CASTTLGPAKHEQYF.

The chain links TRBV12-3 or TRBV12-4 to TRBJ1-4; tentatively, D is TRBD1 (6 bases). V lost 6 bases and J 8 bases, leaving 16 bases between the germline ends. This CDR3 spans 14 amino acids. The CDR3, as DNA: TGTGCCAGCAGCCGGGGGCGGACAGAAGAAAAACTGTTTTTT. As protein: CASSRGRTEEKLFF.

This rearrangement joins TRBV19 to TRBJ2-3; 8 bases line up with TRBD1. The trim removed 7 bases at V and 4 bases at J, leaving 10 bases unmatched. Germline loops: CDR1 LNHDA, CDR2 SQIVND (reference sequence). The CDR3 sequence is 15 residues long. The chain's CDR3 is CASTPMDREPDTQYF. The CDR3 coding sequence is TGTGCCAGTACCCCCATGGACAGGGAGCCAGATACGCAGTATTTT.